This is a list of T cell receptor beta chains from one sample in a study of cytomegalovirus exposure and HLA in healthy donors. This table comes from immunoSEQ multiplex PCR, and its TCRdb copy is limited to in-frame clones, with some not included. In the table there are about 97,000 clones, roughly 9.4% of which are singletons. The sequencing sample was made of PBMCs. The receptors shown here come from a man aged 50-60 years in good health and CMV-seropositive. Each CDR3 is given with its conserved first and last residue. Fields, in order: D gene, clone size, J gene, V gene, CDR3 length, CDR3 protein, CDR3 DNA. The D gene is left open where the match is weak. Clone size is given for some rows only: seen once, a few or many times, or a class if the clone is expanded.

>TRBD1|.|TRBJ2-5|TRBV10-3|15
CAISDSRTGGETQYF
TGTGCCATCAGTGATAGTCGGACAGGGGGAGAGACCCAGTACTTC
>.|.|TRBJ2-5|TRBV7-3|13
CASSPGDRETQYF
TGTGCCAGCAGCCCAGGGGATAGAGAGACCCAGTACTTC
>TRBD2|few|TRBJ2-1|TRBV9|16
CASSVVASGSANEQFF
TGTGCCAGCAGCGTGGTGGCTAGCGGGAGCGCGAATGAGCAGTTCTTC
>TRBD2|few|TRBJ2-3|TRBV28|16
CASTRWTSGREDTQYF
TGTGCCAGCACCCGGTGGACTAGCGGGAGGGAAGATACGCAGTATTTT
>TRBD1|once|TRBJ1-2|TRBV11-2|15
CASSLTETGNYGYTF
TGTGCCAGCAGCTTAACTGAGACAGGGAACTATGGCTACACCTTC
>TRBD2|.|TRBJ2-2|TRBV4-2|19
CASSQQTLSSGKNTGELFF
TGTGCCAGCAGCCAACAAACCCTCTCTAGCGGGAAGAACACCGGGGAGCTGTTTTTT
>TRBD2|.|TRBJ2-1|TRBV11-2|16
CASSARLAGRGNEQFF
TGTGCCAGCAGCGCTCGACTAGCGGGAAGGGGGAATGAGCAGTTCTTC
>TRBD2|once|TRBJ2-3|TRBV6-1|19
CASSENKRGTSVITDTQYF
TGTGCCAGCAGTGAAAATAAACGGGGGACTAGCGTGATCACAGATACGCAGTATTTT
>.|few|TRBJ2-3|TRBV2|14
CASSDGDWGDTQYF
TGTGCCAGCAGTGATGGGGACTGGGGGGATACGCAGTATTTT
>.|few|TRBJ2-2|TRBV9|15
CASSVDRLSSGELFF
TGTGCCAGCAGCGTAGACAGGCTTTCGTCCGGGGAGCTGTTTTTT
>.|.|TRBJ1-3|TRBV9|17
CASSVASVGSPGNTIYF
TGTGCCAGCAGCGTAGCCTCTGTTGGGAGTCCTGGAAACACCATATATTTT
>TRBD2|few|TRBJ2-4|TRBV4-1|18
CASSQGTGTSGTKNIQYF
TGCGCCAGCAGCCAGGGTACAGGGACTAGCGGGACTAAAAACATTCAGTACTTC
>.|.|TRBJ2-1|TRBV2|15
CASRPTLGLVNEQFF
TGTGCCAGCAGGCCAACCCTGGGGCTTGTCAATGAGCAGTTCTTC
>TRBD2|.|TRBJ2-1|TRBV29-1|16
CSVDRTSGLFGNEQFF
TGCAGCGTTGATCGCACTAGCGGTCTCTTCGGGAATGAGCAGTTCTTC
>.|few|TRBJ1-3|TRBV5-4|14
CASSFTGSGNTIYF
TGTGCCAGCAGCTTCACAGGATCTGGAAACACCATATATTTT
>TRBD2|few|TRBJ2-7|TRBV29-1|15
CSVEKTSGRAGEQYF
TGCAGCGTTGAAAAAACTAGCGGGAGGGCCGGGGAGCAGTACTTC
>TRBD1|.|TRBJ1-2|TRBV27|18
CASSLLHPDRGRFYGYTF
TGTGCCAGCAGTCTTCTGCACCCGGACAGGGGGCGCTTCTATGGCTACACCTTC
>.|few|TRBJ1-2|TRBV6-5|15
CASSYGTPLNYGYTF
TGTGCCAGCAGTTACGGGACTCCCCTTAACTATGGCTACACCTTC
>TRBD2|.|TRBJ2-5|TRBV7-9|15
CASSFGERGQETQYF
TGTGCCAGCAGCTTTGGGGAGCGGGGCCAAGAGACCCAGTACTTC
>TRBD1|.|TRBJ2-3|TRBV7-3|14
CASSPGGPTDTQYF
TGTGCCAGCAGCCCAGGGGGCCCCACAGATACGCAGTATTTT
>TRBD2|.|TRBJ2-5|TRBV5-1|13
CASSPVGGETQYF
TGCGCCAGCAGCCCCGTCGGGGGGGAGACCCAGTACTTC
>TRBD2|.|TRBJ2-7|TRBV2|13
CASRGLAGVEQYF
TGTGCCAGCAGGGGACTAGCGGGAGTCGAGCAGTACTTC
>.|.|TRBJ1-5|TRBV4-3|16
CASSQDIDLGNQPQHF
TGCGCCAGCAGCCAAGATATCGACTTGGGTAATCAGCCCCAGCATTTT
>TRBD1|.|TRBJ1-5|TRBV5-1|14
CASSLATGDQPQHF
TGCGCCAGCAGCTTGGCGACAGGGGATCAGCCCCAGCATTTT
>.|.|TRBJ2-5|TRBV19|16
CASSIGQGTTLKTQYF
TGTGCCAGTAGTATCGGGCAGGGAACCACCCTGAAGACCCAGTACTTC
>TRBD2|.|TRBJ2-7|TRBV28|14
CASSFTGGQSEQYF
TGTGCCAGCAGTTTTACGGGAGGGCAGAGCGAGCAGTACTTC
>.|few|TRBJ2-5|TRBV6-1|18
CASSATPPGSPTQETQYF
TGTGCCAGCAGTGCGACGCCCCCCGGGTCCCCCACCCAAGAGACCCAGTACTTC
>TRBD2|few|TRBJ2-1|TRBV19|14
CASAPGLASAEQFF
TGTGCCAGCGCCCCGGGACTAGCGTCGGCTGAGCAGTTCTTC
>TRBD1|few|TRBJ1-5|TRBV2|15
CASREQGNSNQPQHF
TGTGCCAGCAGAGAACAGGGGAACAGCAATCAGCCCCAGCATTTT
>TRBD2|.|TRBJ2-3|TRBV11-2|17
CASSVTGTSGLGDTQYF
TGTGCCAGCAGCGTAACCGGGACTAGCGGTCTCGGGGATACGCAGTATTTT
>.|few|TRBJ2-5|TRBV7-7|13
CASSFRGEETQYF
TGTGCTAGCAGCTTCAGGGGAGAAGAGACCCAGTACTTC
>.|few|TRBJ1-2|TRBV7-9|12
CASSLGAFGYTF
TGTGCCAGCAGCTTAGGGGCCTTTGGCTACACCTTC
>.|few|TRBJ1-6|TRBV28|13
CASSLQGGSPLHF
TGTGCCAGCAGTCTACAAGGGGGTTCACCCCTCCACTTT
>.|few|TRBJ1-1|TRBV7-9|12
CASSSKGSEAFF
TGTGCCAGCAGCTCCAAGGGGTCTGAAGCTTTCTTT
>.|few|TRBJ2-3|TRBV29-1|13
CSVEKEGPDTQYF
TGCAGCGTTGAAAAGGAGGGCCCCGATACGCAGTATTTT
>.|.|TRBJ2-2|TRBV2|15
CASSENTRNTGELFF
TGTGCCAGCAGTGAAAACACCAGGAACACCGGGGAGCTGTTTTTT
>.|few|TRBJ1-6|TRBV18|15
CASSPNRAGDSPLHF
TGTGCCAGCTCACCAAACAGGGCAGGGGATTCACCCCTCCACTTT
>TRBD1|.|TRBJ1-6|TRBV11-2|16
CASSSSDRGMSSPLHF
TGTGCCAGCAGCTCCTCCGACAGGGGAATGAGTTCACCCCTCCACTTT
>TRBD1|few|TRBJ2-4|TRBV19|13
CASSTGAGNIQYF
TGTGCCAGCTCCACAGGGGCCGGAAACATTCAGTACTTC
>TRBD1|.|TRBJ1-2|TRBV7-2|14
CASSPRQGPGGYTF
TGTGCCAGCAGCCCCCGACAGGGGCCGGGTGGCTACACCTTC
>TRBD2|.|TRBJ2-7|TRBV7-2|17
CASSLVPTAGSSYEQYF
TGTGCCAGCAGCTTAGTCCCGACAGCGGGGAGCTCCTACGAGCAGTACTTC
>.|few|TRBJ1-5|TRBV28|15
CASSFGSGGGQPQHF
TGTGCCAGCAGTTTTGGTTCGGGGGGCGGTCAGCCCCAGCATTTT
>.|few|TRBJ2-5|TRBV5-1|14
CASSLGRDGETQYF
TGCGCCAGCAGCTTGGGGCGGGATGGCGAGACCCAGTACTTC
>.|.|TRBJ1-6|TRBV11-2|15
CASSAEASVNSPLHF
TGTGCCAGCAGCGCAGAGGCGTCCGTTAATTCACCCCTCCACTTT
>.|.|TRBJ2-7|TRBV6-5|12
CASSEPYQPTYF
TGTGCCAGCAGTGAGCCATACCAACCTACGTACTTC
>.|few|TRBJ1-6|TRBV7-2|13
CASSVSGASPLHF
TGTGCCAGCAGCGTTTCAGGGGCTTCACCCCTCCACTTT
>.|few|TRBJ1-2|TRBV19|11
CASSRGYGYTF
TGTGCCAGTAGTAGAGGGTATGGCTACACCTTC
>.|many|TRBJ1-1|TRBV28|17
CASSLTGKLVRGTEAFF
TGTGCCAGCAGTCTAACCGGGAAGCTCGTAAGAGGCACTGAAGCTTTCTTT
>.|few|TRBJ2-1|TRBV6-5|14
CASSYSRTGNEQFF
TGTGCCAGCAGTTACTCCAGAACAGGGAATGAGCAGTTCTTC
>TRBD2|few|TRBJ2-3|TRBV4-1|20
CASSQDRGSGSWGWTDTQYF
TGCGCCAGCAGCCAAGATCGGGGTAGCGGGAGCTGGGGTTGGACAGATACGCAGTATTTT
>.|.|TRBJ2-5|TRBV25-1|12
CASSLRGETQYF
TGTGCCAGCAGTTTAAGAGGAGAGACCCAGTACTTC